This entry lists 19 T cell receptor beta chains sequenced from one sample in a study of T cells in Graves' hyperthyroidism and ophthalmopathy. Amplification of TCR beta CDR3 regions used RNA as the template. In the first-round RT-PCR of the TCR CDR3, the HTBI primer set was used. Each CDR3 protein gets one entry after TCRdb re-called the multiplex PCR reads with MiXCR. This table has about half a million distinct CDR3 sequences, about 16% appearing once. Sample: blood. The receptors were sampled from a woman aged 25 to 45 with Graves' ophthalmopathy.

There are many counts of this clonotype. This sequence joins TRBV20-1 and TRBJ1-2, with a possible D match to TRBD1 (5 bases). The CDR3 runs to 15 residues. Germline values: CDR1 DFQATT, CDR2 SNEGSKA (reference sequence). The V end lost 0 bases, the J end lost 4 bases, and 15 bases lay between the germline ends. Here the CDR3 DNA reads TGCAGTGCTAGAGATCCGGCCAGGGAGGGCTATGGCTACACCTTC. Amino acid sequence: CSARDPAREGYGYTF.

The chain joins TRBV6-1 to TRBJ2-7, with D possibly TRBD1 on 5 matching bases. CDR1 is MNHNS, CDR2 SASEGT, per germline. This CDR3 is built from 17 residues. The V gene lost 8 bases and the J gene lost 5 bases, with 28 bases spanning the gap. The CDR3 spells CASGGAIMTLRSDEQYF. DNA for the CDR3: TGTGCCAGCGGTGGGGCTATTATGACCCTACGGTCGGACGAGCAGTACTTC.

The rearrangement joins TRBV7-6 to TRBJ2-1; D is ambiguous. The CDR3 has 13 residues. Trimming left V 4 bases short and J 10 bases short, with 14 bases between. Germline-derived CDR1 and CDR2 are SGHVS and FNYEAQ. CDR3: CASSSTTLWEQFF. DNA of the CDR3: TGTGCCAGCAGCTCAACTACCCTTTGGGAGCAGTTCTTC.

This clonotype was observed a handful of times. The chain recombines TRBV6-1 with TRBJ2-2, with 12 positions matching TRBD2. CDR3 length: 21 amino acids. Germline values: CDR1 MNHNS, CDR2 SASEGT. The J segment lost 6 bases and the V segment lost 8 bases, leaving 25 bases of the junction unmatched. CDR3 region: CASLTGGVVEGLAGGAGELFF. In DNA form, the CDR3 reads TGTGCCAGCCTTACAGGGGGCGTCGTCGAAGGTCTAGCGGGAGGGGCCGGGGAGCTGTTTTTT.

The rearrangement joins TRBV28 to TRBJ1-3; TRBD1 is a possible D gene (6 bases). Trimming took 8 bases from V and 3 from J, leaving 14 bases between them. The germline V gene encodes CDR1 MDHEN and CDR2 SYDVKM. The CDR3 runs to 14 residues. CDR3 in amino acids: CASGPQGSGNTIYF. CDR3 coding DNA: TGTGCCAGCGGTCCACAGGGAAGTGGAAACACCATATATTTT.

In this sample, this clonotype turned up a few times. The chain combines TRBV9 with TRBJ2-1, with 10 positions matching TRBD1. The junction had 5 bases not matched to a gene; V was cut back by 4 bases and J by 1 base. Germline-derived CDR1 and CDR2 are SGDLS and YYNGEE. The CDR3 runs to 16 residues. The CDR3 loop reads CASSPRQGASYNEQFF. Here the CDR3 DNA reads TGTGCCAGCAGCCCCCGACAGGGGGCTTCCTACAATGAGCAGTTCTTC.

This clonotype was picked up many times. The chain is built from TRBV27 and TRBJ2-7; D gene uncertain. Germline-derived CDR1 and CDR2 are MNHEY and SMNVEV (reference sequence). Trimming cost V 3 bases and J 0 bases, with 6 bases left between them. CDR3 size: 13 residues. The CDR3 DNA reads TGTGCCAGCAGTTTGTGGAACTCCTACGAGCAGTACTTC. Amino acid sequence: CASSLWNSYEQYF.

This clonotype was detected ten times or more. This chain connects TRBV20-1 to TRBJ1-5; TRBD1 matches at 9 bases. V lost 5 bases to trimming and J lost 1 base; unmatched junction nucleotides: 12. Germline CDR1 DFQATT, CDR2 SNEGSKA (reference sequence). This CDR3 has 17 residues. CDR3: CSADAGAGTGSNQPQHF. CDR3 DNA: TGCAGTGCTGACGCCGGGGCCGGGACAGGGAGCAATCAGCCCCAGCATTTT.

This clonotype was counted ten times or more. This chain joins TRBV30 and TRBJ2-4; D unclear. Germline loops: CDR1 GTSNPN, CDR2 SVGIG (reference sequence). This CDR3 region has 14 residues. The ends were cut back, 2 bases at V and 8 bases at J, with 16 bases in the middle. CDR3 protein: CAWSRDSGVDIQYF. As DNA, the CDR3 is TGTGCCTGGAGTCGCGATTCGGGCGTCGACATTCAGTACTTC.

This clonotype was observed many times. This chain joins TRBV18 and TRBJ2-2, with a tentative D call TRBD1 (6 bases). CDR3 length equals 16 residues. Germline CDR1 reads KGHSH; CDR2 reads LQKENI. Trimming cost V 3 bases and J 1 base, with 12 bases left between them. The CDR3 here is CASSPRVDRNTGELFF. DNA for the CDR3: TGTGCCAGCTCACCGAGAGTGGACAGGAACACCGGGGAGCTGTTTTTT.

As DNA, the CDR3 is TGCGCCAGCAGTGAGTACAGCGGGTCCCTAGATACGCAGTATTTT. It is translated as CASSEYSGSLDTQYF. The chain recombines TRBV10-1 with TRBJ2-3, with D perhaps TRBD2 (6 bases). Trimming shortened V by 1 base and J by 5 bases, and 13 bases separated the two germline ends. CDR3 size: 15 residues. The germline gives CDR1 WNHNN, CDR2 SYGVQD (reference sequence).

The sample holds a few counts of this clonotype. This rearrangement joins TRBV28 to TRBJ1-1; D perhaps matches TRBD1 (6 bases). With 1 base removed from V and 3 bases from J, the gap between germline ends came to 18 bases. The germline V gene encodes CDR1 MDHEN and CDR2 SYDVKM. The CDR3 runs 17 residues. This chain's CDR3 is CASSLSWVTGADTEAFF. CDR3 nucleotide sequence: TGTGCCAGCAGTTTATCATGGGTGACAGGCGCCGACACTGAAGCTTTCTTT.

This clonotype was detected many times. J is TRBJ1-1 and V is TRBV12-3 or TRBV12-4; 8 nucleotides line up with TRBD1. This CDR3 region has 14 residues. V dropped 7 bases and J dropped 3; count of bases not matched to a gene: 7. The CDR3 nucleotides are TGTGCCAGCACTTATATCAGGGGGCACACTGAAGCTTTCTTT. Protein product: CASTYIRGHTEAFF.

This clonotype was seen many times. V gene TRBV12-3 or TRBV12-4 combines with J gene TRBJ1-1; tentative D call: TRBD1 (6 bases). The CDR3 extends over 13 amino acids. The V end lost 10 bases, the J end lost 4 bases, and 16 bases lay between the germline ends. The CDR3 sequence is CATRKQGTTEAFF. Here the CDR3 DNA reads TGTGCCACCAGAAAGCAGGGGACCACTGAAGCTTTCTTT.

This sequence joins TRBV10-1 and TRBJ2-4, with TRBD2 matching over 9 bases. The germline V gene encodes CDR1 WNHNN and CDR2 SYGVQD (reference sequence). The CDR3 runs to 19 residues. Trimming took 6 bases from V and 1 from J; bases not matched to a gene: 16. CDR3 sequence reads: CASRLDWREGSGAKNIQYF. The CDR3 DNA sequence: TGCGCCAGCAGGCTCGACTGGCGGGAGGGCAGTGGGGCCAAAAACATTCAGTACTTC.

This clonotype was seen a handful of times. The CDR3 spells CASSGVAASTQYF. The CDR3 DNA follows: TGTGCCAGCAGTGGAGTAGCTGCCTCGACCCAGTACTTC. The J gene is TRBJ2-5, the V gene TRBV6-1; D gene unclear. Germline V gene lookup returns CDR1 MNHNS and CDR2 SASEGT. The CDR3 length is 13 residues. Trimming shortened V by 4 bases and J by 7 bases, and 13 bases separated the two germline ends.

As concerns this clonotype: With a much larger clone just one base away, this may be a read error. The rearrangement joins TRBV2 to TRBJ2-1, with D maybe TRBD1 (5 bases). CDR1 is SNHLY, CDR2 FYNNEI, per germline. V shed 5 bases and J shed 4 bases, with 9 bases lying between them. The CDR3 is 13 residues long. The CDR3 loop is CASSQQEYNEQFF. CDR3 nucleotides: TGTGCCAGCAGTCAACAGGAGTACAATGAGCAGTTCTTC.

J is TRBJ2-1 and V is TRBV19, with D uncertain. With 4 bases removed from V and 3 bases from J, the gap between germline ends came to 7 bases. Germline loops: CDR1 LNHDA, CDR2 SQIVND (reference sequence). The CDR3 contains 13 residues. The CDR3, as DNA: TGTGCCAGTAGTAAGAACAGCTACAATGAGCAGTTCTTC. Translation gives CASSKNSYNEQFF.

Written as DNA, the CDR3 is TGTGCCAGCAGCGTACCCAATGGGGCGGGAGGGCAGAATGAGCAGTTCTTC. The encoded protein is CASSVPNGAGGQNEQFF. The V call is TRBV9, the J call TRBJ2-1; TRBD2 agrees at 9 bases. V lost 1 base and J lost 7; bases outside the gene matches: 12. This CDR3 spans 17 amino acids. Germline-derived CDR1 and CDR2 are SGDLS and YYNGEE.